This is a list of T cell receptor beta chains from one sample in a study of blood T cell repertoires in COVID-19. The table came from immunoSEQ multiplex PCR; TCRdb's copy has only in-frame clones and leaves some out. The data hold roughly 97,000 clones, with around 87% observed a single time. Source material: peripheral blood. The origin of the receptors is a human donor in a cohort sampled during active COVID-19. Each CDR3 is given with its conserved first and last residue. The order of the fields is J gene, D gene, clone size, V gene, CDR3 protein, CDR3 DNA. The D gene is left open where the match is weak. Only part of the rows carry a size: once, few, many, or a class if the clone is expanded.

TRBJ2-7 | TRBD1 | - | TRBV28 | CASRPQGQGKHEQYF | TGTGCCAGCAGACCACAGGGACAGGGGAAACACGAGCAGTACTTC
TRBJ2-7 | - | - | TRBV7-2 | CASSLDGGASSYEQYF | TGTGCCAGCAGCTTAGACGGCGGGGCTAGCTCCTACGAGCAGTACTTC
TRBJ2-7 | - | once | TRBV5-1 | CASSPVGDEQYF | TGCGCCAGCAGCCCGGTAGGGGACGAGCAGTACTTC
TRBJ2-1 | TRBD2 | - | TRBV4-1 | CASSHHGTSEREQFF | TGCGCCAGCAGCCACCACGGGACTAGCGAGCGTGAGCAGTTCTTC
TRBJ2-1 | - | - | TRBV11-2 | CASSLERDPYNEQFF | TGTGCCAGCAGCTTAGAGCGGGACCCCTACAATGAGCAGTTCTTC
TRBJ2-7 | - | - | TRBV7-2 | CASSPGPTLSSISYEQYF | TGTGCCAGCAGCCCGGGTCCGACTTTAAGCTCGATCTCCTACGAGCAGTACTTC
TRBJ2-5 | - | - | TRBV20-1 | CSAYGETQYF | TGCAGTGCATACGGAGAGACCCAGTACTTC
TRBJ1-3 | - | - | TRBV4-1 | CASSQDIRNSGNTIYF | TGCGCCAGCAGCCAAGATATCCGTAACTCTGGAAACACCATATATTTT
TRBJ1-6 | - | - | TRBV3-1/TRBV3-2 | CASSRANSPLHF | TGTGCCAGCAGCCGCGCGAATTCACCCCTCCACTTT
TRBJ1-5 | - | - | TRBV24-1 | CATPSTGVRQPQHF | TGTGCCACCCCGTCGACGGGAGTCAGGCAGCCCCAGCATTTT
TRBJ2-3 | - | - | TRBV4-1 | CASSPHGHQYGPDTQYF | TGCGCCAGCAGCCCGCATGGCCACCAATATGGCCCAGATACGCAGTATTTT
TRBJ1-1 | - | - | TRBV9 | CASSLGTGNTEAFF | TGTGCCAGCAGCCTAGGTACAGGGAACACTGAAGCTTTCTTT
TRBJ2-1 | - | - | TRBV27 | CASRKTGVTAWEQFF | TGTGCCAGCAGGAAAACCGGGGTGACTGCCTGGGAGCAGTTCTTC
TRBJ2-1 | - | - | TRBV25-1 | CASSEGAGKYLGEQFF | TGTGCCAGCAGTGAGGGGGCAGGGAAGTACCTCGGTGAGCAGTTCTTC
TRBJ2-7 | TRBD2 | once | TRBV4-3 | CASSQDGGEGVYEQYF | TGCGCCAGCAGCCAAGACGGGGGGGAGGGCGTCTACGAGCAGTACTTC
TRBJ2-1 | TRBD2 | once | TRBV7-9 | CASSLGASGRVDEQFF | TGTGCCAGCAGCTTAGGTGCTAGCGGGAGAGTGGATGAGCAGTTCTTC
TRBJ2-7 | - | - | TRBV5-8 | CASSSGSGQFHYEQYF | TGTGCCAGCAGCTCAGGGTCTGGACAGTTCCACTACGAGCAGTACTTC
TRBJ2-7 | - | - | TRBV10-3 | CAISAPLGQTSYEQYF | TGTGCCATCAGTGCACCGTTAGGACAGACCTCCTACGAGCAGTACTTC
TRBJ1-2 | - | - | TRBV5-1 | CASSIGSKEDGYTF | TGCGCCAGCAGCATTGGGTCCAAAGAGGATGGCTACACCTTC
TRBJ2-5 | TRBD1 | - | TRBV27 | CASSLRGGTGEPRTQYF | TGTGCCAGCAGTTTAAGGGGTGGGACAGGGGAGCCTAGGACCCAGTACTTC
TRBJ2-7 | TRBD2 | few | TRBV4-1 | CASSQDPGLARYEQYF | TGCGCCAGCAGCCAAGATCCAGGACTAGCCCGTTACGAGCAGTACTTC
TRBJ1-2 | TRBD1 | - | TRBV10-2 | CASSTDRGQTGLSYGYTF | TGCGCCAGCAGTACGGACAGGGGTCAAACCGGTCTCTCTTATGGCTACACCTTC
TRBJ2-2 | - | - | TRBV15 | CATSRDPAPGFGTGELFF | TGTGCCACCAGCAGAGATCCGGCCCCAGGGTTTGGGACCGGGGAGCTGTTTTTT
TRBJ2-7 | - | - | TRBV7-3 | CASSLTPASSYEQYF | TGTGCCAGCAGCTTAACGCCAGCGAGCTCCTACGAGCAGTACTTC
TRBJ2-3 | - | - | TRBV18 | CASSTSADTQYF | TGTGCCAGCTCAACAAGTGCAGATACGCAGTATTTT
TRBJ1-3 | TRBD1 | - | TRBV3-1/TRBV3-2 | CASSQGTGAGNTIYF | TGTGCCAGCAGCCAAGGGACAGGGGCTGGAAACACCATATATTTT
TRBJ1-5 | - | - | TRBV27 | CASSLGGGNQPQHF | TGTGCCAGCAGTTTAGGGGGGGGAAATCAGCCCCAGCATTTT
TRBJ2-1 | TRBD2 | few | TRBV7-3 | CASSLTGTNNEQFF | TGTGCCAGCAGCTTAACAGGGACTAACAATGAGCAGTTCTTC
TRBJ2-1 | TRBD2 | - | TRBV9 | CASSPRGGGTSGFRSSYNEQFF | TGTGCCAGCAGCCCTAGAGGGGGGGGGACTAGCGGTTTCCGGAGCTCCTACAATGAGCAGTTCTTC
TRBJ2-7 | - | few | TRBV28 | CASSLRFYEQYF | TGTGCCAGCAGTTTGCGTTTCTACGAGCAGTACTTC
TRBJ2-3 | - | - | TRBV19 | CATRRGGTDTQYF | TGTGCCACACGGCGGGGCGGGACAGATACGCAGTATTTT
TRBJ2-5 | TRBD2 | - | TRBV6-5 | CASSPFAGGETQYF | TGTGCCAGCAGCCCATTCGCGGGGGGGGAGACCCAGTACTTC
TRBJ1-2 | - | once | TRBV7-8 | CASSLVWAEGGYTF | TGTGCCAGCAGCTTAGTGTGGGCTGAGGGCGGCTACACCTTC
TRBJ2-6 | - | - | TRBV7-6 | CASSPPGSGANVLTF | TGTGCCAGCAGCCCCCCGGGATCTGGGGCCAACGTCCTGACTTTC
TRBJ1-1 | TRBD1 | - | TRBV6-5 | CASRQDRVTEAFF | TGTGCCAGCAGACAGGACAGGGTCACTGAAGCTTTCTTT
TRBJ2-7 | - | few | TRBV6-6 | CASSYVTGDEQYF | TGTGCCAGCAGTTACGTAACAGGCGACGAGCAGTACTTC
TRBJ2-3 | - | few | TRBV5-1 | CASSFGTDTQYF | TGCGCCAGCAGCTTCGGCACAGATACGCAGTATTTT
TRBJ2-7 | - | - | TRBV15 | CATSRDLTGYEQYF | TGTGCCACCAGCAGAGATCTTACAGGCTACGAGCAGTACTTC
TRBJ2-5 | - | - | TRBV18 | CASSIRAGEAHQETQYF | TGTGCCAGCTCTATTCGTGCCGGGGAGGCCCACCAAGAGACCCAGTACTTC
TRBJ1-5 | TRBD1 | - | TRBV6-6 | CASSSTDRGHQPQHF | TGTGCCAGCAGCTCCACGGACAGGGGGCACCAGCCCCAGCATTTT
TRBJ2-7 | TRBD2 | - | TRBV9 | CASSGLAGGYEQYF | TGTGCCAGCAGCGGACTAGCGGGAGGCTACGAGCAGTACTTC
TRBJ1-5 | - | - | TRBV27 | CASSFRGRNQPQHF | TGTGCCAGCAGTTTTCGAGGCCGCAATCAGCCCCAGCATTTT
TRBJ2-1 | TRBD2 | - | TRBV11-3 | CASSARTSGEQFF | TGTGCCAGCAGCGCCCGGACTAGCGGTGAGCAGTTCTTC
TRBJ2-5 | TRBD2 | - | TRBV11-1 | CASSFGLGEETQYF | TGTGCCAGCAGCTTCGGACTAGGAGAAGAGACCCAGTACTTC
TRBJ1-1 | - | - | TRBV10-3 | CAIMGALNTEAFF | TGTGCCATCATGGGGGCCTTGAACACTGAAGCTTTCTTT
TRBJ1-4 | TRBD1 | - | TRBV5-1 | CASSLTGTALEKLFF | TGCGCCAGCAGCTTAACCGGGACAGCCTTAGAAAAACTGTTTTTT
TRBJ2-5 | - | - | TRBV28 | CASSIRNGRDTKETQYF | TGTGCCAGCAGCATACGCAATGGTCGGGATACAAAAGAGACCCAGTACTTC
TRBJ2-7 | - | once | TRBV28 | CASSWAKSEQYF | TGTGCCAGCAGTTGGGCGAAGAGCGAGCAGTACTTC
TRBJ2-7 | - | - | TRBV2 | CASSENSPYEQYF | TGTGCCAGCAGTGAAAACTCACCCTACGAGCAGTACTTC
TRBJ2-7 | TRBD2 | - | TRBV3-1/TRBV3-2 | CASSRDNSGTGRYEQYF | TGTGCCAGCAGCCGCGATAATAGCGGGACGGGGCGATACGAGCAGTACTTC
TRBJ1-1 | TRBD1 | - | TRBV5-1 | CASGPGQGAEAFF | TGCGCCAGCGGCCCGGGACAGGGGGCTGAAGCTTTCTTT
TRBJ2-7 | TRBD1 | once | TRBV28 | CASSQGRGLEQYF | TGTGCCAGCAGCCAGGGAAGGGGGCTCGAGCAGTACTTC
TRBJ2-1 | TRBD1 | once | TRBV18 | CASSPTITGGRFNEQFF | TGTGCCAGCTCACCAACCATTACAGGGGGCAGATTCAATGAGCAGTTCTTC